This is a list of T cell receptor beta chains from one sample in a study of shared clonotypes between healthy human individuals. TCRdb's copy holds only in-frame clones and misses some; the assay was immunoSEQ multiplex PCR. The repertoire includes 600,000 to 750,000 clones, around 70% of them detected once, and roughly 1.8% sits in the top ten. Sequences were obtained from memory CD4+ T cells sorted from blood. The receptors stem from a woman under 40 in good health. Each CDR3 is given with its conserved first and last residue. The D gene is left open where the match is weak. Size is stated for part of the rows, as once, few or many counts, or as a class when the clone is expanded.

j_call clone_size d_call v_call cdr3_nt cdr3_aa
TRBJ1-2 . . TRBV27 TGTGCCAGCAGTTTACGGCCGCTTACTAACTATGGCTACACCTTC CASSLRPLTNYGYTF
TRBJ1-2 few . TRBV27 TGTGCCAGCAGTTTAAACAGGGTCACCCGAGGCCGCTACACCTTC CASSLNRVTRGRYTF
TRBJ2-2 few TRBD2 TRBV30 TGTGCCTGGAGGGTAGCGGGAGGGCCCGGGGAGCTGTTTTTT CAWRVAGGPGELFF
TRBJ2-1 . TRBD2 TRBV7-9 TGTGCCAGCAGCTTAGCCCTAGCGGGATATCAGGAGCAGTTCTTC CASSLALAGYQEQFF
TRBJ2-2 . TRBD2 TRBV7-3 TGTGCCAGCAGCTTAGAACTAGCGGGAGGGCCTAACGGGGAGCTGTTTTTT CASSLELAGGPNGELFF
TRBJ2-5 few TRBD2 TRBV5-4 TGTGCCAGCAGCTTAGGTGGACTAGCCGGGAGCAAGACCCAGTACTTC CASSLGGLAGSKTQYF
TRBJ2-1 . . TRBV14 TGTGCCAGCAGCTTACGGGGCAATGAGCAGTTCTTC CASSLRGNEQFF
TRBJ2-7 . TRBD2 TRBV25-1 TGTGCCAGCAGTAGCCTAGCGGGATCCTACGAGCAGTACTTC CASSSLAGSYEQYF
TRBJ2-2 . . TRBV2 TGTGCCAGCAGAGGTGAAACCCTCACCGGGGAGCTGTTTTTT CASRGETLTGELFF
TRBJ1-1 few . TRBV5-1 TGCGCCAGCAGCCCAGGACATGAGGGCACTGAAGCTTTCTTT CASSPGHEGTEAFF
TRBJ2-5 once . TRBV5-8 TGTGCCAGCAGCTTGTATGGGGGGAGTTCGGAGACCCAGTACTTC CASSLYGGSSETQYF
TRBJ1-5 medium-sized . TRBV28 TGTGCCAGCAGTGGGGGGAATCAGCCCCAGCATTTT CASSGGNQPQHF
TRBJ2-3 . . TRBV4-1 TGCGCCAGCAGCCAAGAAACGGGAACCAGCACAGATACGCAGTATTTT CASSQETGTSTDTQYF
TRBJ1-5 few TRBD1 TRBV30 TGTGCCTGGAGTAAAGGGGGCGGTCAGCCCCAGCATTTT CAWSKGGGQPQHF
TRBJ1-5 . . TRBV28 TGTGCCAGCAGTTTAAGTGTGCAGCCCCAGCATTTT CASSLSVQPQHF
TRBJ2-1 . TRBD2 TRBV4-1 TGCGCCAGCAGCCAGACGGGACTAGGAAGCGATGAGCAGTTCTTC CASSQTGLGSDEQFF
TRBJ1-4 many . TRBV2 TGTGCCGGCTCTGTGGGGGGACTAGAATATGAAAAACTGTTTTTT CAGSVGGLEYEKLFF
TRBJ1-3 . TRBD1 TRBV7-9 TGTGCCAGCAGCCAGGGACAGGGAATTCGCACCATATATTTT CASSQGQGIRTIYF
TRBJ2-3 once . TRBV11-2 TGTGCCAGCAGCTCACCGGGACAAACCACAGATACGCAGTATTTT CASSSPGQTTDTQYF
TRBJ2-7 . . TRBV7-2 TGTGCCAGCAGCTTTCTATCTAGCTACGAGCAGTACTTC CASSFLSSYEQYF
TRBJ2-3 few TRBD2 TRBV11-3 TGTGCCAGCACCTTTAGCGGGACTAGCACAGATACGCAGTATTTT CASTFSGTSTDTQYF
TRBJ2-5 . . TRBV10-3 TGTGCCATCAGTGAGGGCAGGGCCCGTCAAGAGACCCAGTACTTC CAISEGRARQETQYF
TRBJ1-5 few . TRBV25-1 TGTGCCAGCAGTGATTCCAGGGAAAATCAGCCCCAGCATTTT CASSDSRENQPQHF
TRBJ1-1 . TRBD1 TRBV7-7 TGTGCCAGCAGCTTAGGTGACAGGGCGAACACTGAAGCTTTCTTT CASSLGDRANTEAFF
TRBJ2-7 . TRBD2 TRBV7-8 TGTGCCAGCAGCCCTAGCGGGAGAGTCCACGAGCAGTACTTC CASSPSGRVHEQYF
TRBJ1-4 . TRBD1 TRBV29-1 TGCAGCGTTGGACGACAGGGGGAGGGTGAAAAACTGTTTTTT CSVGRQGEGEKLFF
TRBJ2-7 . TRBD2 TRBV18 TGTGCCAGCTCACCGGGACTAGCGGACTACGAGCAGTACTTC CASSPGLADYEQYF
TRBJ2-1 . . TRBV19 TGTGCCAGTAGTCCCGGGGGTGAGCAGTTCTTC CASSPGGEQFF
TRBJ2-1 . TRBD2 TRBV9 TGTGCCAGCAGCGTAGGGACTAGGTTGTACAATGAGCAGTTCTTC CASSVGTRLYNEQFF
TRBJ2-3 . TRBD2 TRBV6-6 TGTGCCAGCACCCTGGGGACTAGTTCAGATACGCAGTATTTT CASTLGTSSDTQYF
TRBJ2-7 . . TRBV2 TGTGCCAGCAGTAAAGGCTCCTACGAGCAGTACTTC CASSKGSYEQYF
TRBJ2-4 . TRBD1 TRBV28 TGTGCCAGCAGTCCCAGGGGGCTGGGGACCAAAAACATTCAGTACTTC CASSPRGLGTKNIQYF
TRBJ2-1 . TRBD2 TRBV4-2 TGTGCCAGCAGCCAATTGGGAAGCGGGAGAAGAAATGAGCAGTTCTTC CASSQLGSGRRNEQFF
TRBJ2-7 . TRBD1 TRBV6-1 TGTGCCAGCAGTGAAGTCAGGGGGTCCTACGAGCAGTACTTC CASSEVRGSYEQYF
TRBJ2-3 . . TRBV29-1 TGCAGCGTTAGGGCAGGGTCAGATACGCAGTATTTT CSVRAGSDTQYF
TRBJ1-3 medium-sized . TRBV6-5 TGTGCCAGCAGTTATAGCCAGGTAGAAGGAAACACCATATATTTT CASSYSQVEGNTIYF
TRBJ2-2 once TRBD1 TRBV28 TGTGCCAGCAGTCCTCGGACAGGGACGAACACCGGGGAGCTGTTTTTT CASSPRTGTNTGELFF
TRBJ2-5 . TRBD2 TRBV5-6 TGTGCCAGCAGCTTGGCCCCAGCGGGAGGGCGGGAGACCCAGTACTTC CASSLAPAGGRETQYF
TRBJ2-1 . TRBD1 TRBV7-9 TGTGCCAGCAGCTTTCCCTCGACAGGGATGGAACTAACGGTCAATGAGCAGTTCTTC CASSFPSTGMELTVNEQFF
TRBJ2-1 . . TRBV19 TGTGCCAGTAGTATATTGGGCAATGAGCAGTTCTTC CASSILGNEQFF
TRBJ1-2 . TRBD1 TRBV5-1 TGCGCCAGCAGCTACTCCGGGACAGGGAAAGGCTACACCTTC CASSYSGTGKGYTF
TRBJ2-7 once . TRBV6-6 TGTGCCAGCAGTTACTACGATCAGTCCTACGAGCAGTACTTC CASSYYDQSYEQYF
TRBJ2-3 . . TRBV4-1 TGCGCCAGCAGCCAAGATGTGGCTTTGAATACGCAGTATTTT CASSQDVALNTQYF
TRBJ2-1 . TRBD2 TRBV7-9 TGTGCCAGCAGCTTACAGGGACTAGGGCCGGCTGAGCAGTTCTTC CASSLQGLGPAEQFF
TRBJ1-4 . . TRBV18 TGTGCCAGCTCACGGTCGGGTGGAAGGGAAAAACTGTTTTTT CASSRSGGREKLFF
TRBJ1-2 . TRBD1 TRBV29-1 TGCAGCGTTGCACGGACAGGGCTTAACTATGGCTACACCTTC CSVARTGLNYGYTF
TRBJ2-2 . TRBD2 TRBV4-1 TGCGCCAGCAGCCACGGACGGGGAGGGTCCACCGGGGAGCTGTTTTTT CASSHGRGGSTGELFF
TRBJ2-7 . TRBD1 TRBV18 TGTGCCAGCTCCCAGGGGGATCTTCACTCCTACGAGCAGTACTTC CASSQGDLHSYEQYF
TRBJ2-1 . TRBD2 TRBV30 TGTGCCTGGAGTGTACGTGGTAGCGGGAGTGAGCAGTTCTTC CAWSVRGSGSEQFF
TRBJ1-2 . TRBD1 TRBV5-1 TGCGCCAGCAGCTTGGCCAGTGCCCAGGGGGATGGCTACACCTTC CASSLASAQGDGYTF